A selection of T cell receptor beta chains follows, all from one sample in a study of long-term antiretroviral therapy in people with HIV. Generated by immunoSEQ multiplex PCR, the TCRdb table keeps only in-frame clones and is missing some. The repertoire holds around 30,000 clones, 94% seen once, with roughly 2.5% in the top ten. The input for sequencing was unsorted PBMCs, taken around 7.4 years after starting antiretroviral therapy. All receptors come from a man aged 45-65 years with HIV. Each CDR3 is given with its conserved first and last residue. The listing skips clone size in some rows; elsewhere it reads once, few, many or a size class.

.	TRBV19	CASRPGTPDTQYF
.	TRBV5-1	CASSLEGNTEAFF
.	TRBV12-5	CASGPGTTSTEAFF
once	TRBV28	CASSLQGRTEAFF
.	TRBV5-4	CASSLGQSRNEQYF
.	TRBV19	CASSIGGMVGELFF
.	TRBV6-5	CASRGTGAANYGYTF
.	TRBV4-3	CASSQGQNTGELFF
.	TRBV4-2	CASSGIEANTYNEQFF
.	TRBV25-1	CASSETYSEAFF
.	TRBV10-3	CAIRDGRANTEAFF
.	TRBV6-6	CASSVSGGGSYEQYF
.	TRBV29-1	CSVSNRDSGANVLTF
.	TRBV9	CASSVAAAYGYTF
.	TRBV5-6	CASSLAGSGSSNYGYTF
.	TRBV28	CASLSGNSPLHF
.	TRBV7-2	CASSLSGSPNTIYF
.	TRBV5-4	CASSFAGASNTEAFF
.	TRBV6-6	CASSYSAGGTGELFF
.	TRBV6-5	CASRPNPGGGHEQYF
.	TRBV28	CASSLGSLALGTQYF
.	TRBV29-1	CSVDPGQGETEAFF
.	TRBV2	CASKVGGTGELFF
.	TRBV4-1	CASSQDDGWFETQYF
.	TRBV30	CAWSMGLAGTGELFF
.	TRBV7-2	CASSFRRGGAVTDTQYF
.	TRBV6-5	CASSHSGELFF
.	TRBV4-3	CASSPGQGNYGYTF
.	TRBV5-8	CASSLGIYSNQPQHF
.	TRBV7-6	CASSRELNEKLFF
once	TRBV28	CASRKTQGILYGYTF
.	TRBV6-5	CASSYGEYEQYF
.	TRBV4-3	CASSQGWGRGSRGSEQFF
few	TRBV6-6	CASSYPQGDYGYTF
once	TRBV4-1	CASSQGGGPSTDTQYF
.	TRBV5-5	CASSPGTGNTGELFF
.	TRBV29-1	CSAGAAGANVLTF
.	TRBV28	CASSPDPQLGQGAWLGDRPQHF
.	TRBV5-6	CASSLRSGGDRTDTQYF
.	TRBV11-2	CASSLGGDYNEQFF
.	TRBV6-6	CASRPLRTGDHEQYF
.	TRBV27	CASRFGARGQPQHF
.	TRBV5-1	CASSLVGGQAGDTQYF
once	TRBV5-1	CASSPGDRLNTGELFF
.	TRBV5-8	CASSAGGSYEQYF
.	TRBV5-1	CASSSSSSGGKDTQYF
.	TRBV21-1	CASHYGYTF
.	TRBV5-1	CASSLATGANVLTF
.	TRBV27	CASSPPYRGTGELFF
.	TRBV18	CASSPTVTETQYF
once	TRBV7-7	CASSLSGYGYTF
.	TRBV4-3	CASSQDRTSYEQFF
.	TRBV27	CASSWGYQNTEAFF